These T cell receptor beta chains were read from a single sample in a study of blood T cells in healthy people across ages. TCRdb reprocessed the 5' RACE reads with MiXCR, giving one entry per CDR3 protein. The table lists fewer than 1.5 million distinct CDR3 sequences, 42% of them singletons. The sequencing input was blood. The receptors come from a woman younger than 30 in good health. CDR3s include the opening cysteine and the closing phenylalanine or tryptophan. A D gene is named only where the DNA matches it firmly. A clone size is listed for some rows: how often the clone was seen (once, few, many), or a class if it is expanded.

d_call clone_size j_call v_call cdr3_nt cdr3_aa
TRBD2 - TRBJ2-7 TRBV3-1 TGTGCCAGCAGCCGCGCCGGGACTAGCGGGGTCCTGGGCTACGAGCAGTACTTC CASSRAGTSGVLGYEQYF
- few TRBJ2-7 TRBV4-1 TGCGCCAGCAGCCAAGAGTATATTTCCGAGCTTACCTACGAGCAGTACTTC CASSQEYISELTYEQYF
- - TRBJ1-4 TRBV20-1 TGCAGTGCTAGGAGCCCAACTAATGAAAAACTGTTTTTT CSARSPTNEKLFF
- - TRBJ1-2 TRBV12-5 TGTGCTAGTGGTTTGGATGACAGATACTATGGCTACACCTTC CASGLDDRYYGYTF
TRBD1 few TRBJ2-5 TRBV28 TGTGCCAGCAGCCTGAGGACAGGGCTGCCAGAGACCCAGTACTTC CASSLRTGLPETQYF
TRBD2 - TRBJ2-1 TRBV13 TGTGCCAGCAGCTGCGGACTAGGCAGCTCCTACAATGAGCAGTTCTTC CASSCGLGSSYNEQFF
TRBD2 - TRBJ2-7 TRBV29-1 TGCAGCGTTGAAGGACAGGGACTAGCTGACAGCTCCTACGAGCAGTACTTC CSVEGQGLADSSYEQYF
TRBD2 - TRBJ2-1 TRBV11-2 TGTGCCAGCAGCTTAGAGGGGACTAGCGGGGAAACCTACAATGAGCAGTTTTTC CASSLEGTSGETYNEQFF
TRBD1 - TRBJ1-2 TRBV5-1 TGCGCCAGCAGCCCGCGGACAGGGGAGGGACGCGGCTACACCTTC CASSPRTGEGRGYTF
TRBD1 few TRBJ2-5 TRBV20-1 TGCAGTGCGCCGACAGGGGGCATACAAGAGACCCAGTACTTC CSAPTGGIQETQYF
- - TRBJ2-7 TRBV5-1 TGCGCCAGCAGCGTTGGGGATCTCTCCTACGAGCAGTACTTC CASSVGDLSYEQYF
- - TRBJ2-5 TRBV18 TGTGCCAGCTCACCACCGTCACTAACTGGGGAGCAGTACTTC CASSPPSLTGEQYF
- - TRBJ2-7 TRBV6-5 TGTGCCAGCAGTTACTCGCGGGCAGACTACGAGCAGTACTTC CASSYSRADYEQYF
TRBD1 - TRBJ1-2 TRBV6-4 TGTGCCAGCAGTGCCTCCCCTGCGACCGGGACAGCAAAGGGGGGGTTACTGCGGGATGGCTACACCTTC CASSASPATGTAKGGLLRDGYTF
TRBD2 few TRBJ2-3 TRBV2 TGTGCCAGCAGGGGGCTAGCGGGGGGGCCTTCAGATACGCAGTATTTT CASRGLAGGPSDTQYF
TRBD2 few TRBJ2-1 TRBV4-2 TGTGCCAGCAGCCCTTGGTCTAGCGGCGATGAGCAGTTCTTC CASSPWSSGDEQFF
TRBD2 few TRBJ2-7 TRBV4-2 TGTGCCAGCAGCCAATCCCTAGCGGGACTCTCCTACGAGCAGTACTTC CASSQSLAGLSYEQYF
- few TRBJ2-7 TRBV12-5 TGTGCTAGTGGTTACAAAACAGGGAAGAACTCCTACAATGAGCAGTACTTC CASGYKTGKNSYNEQYF
TRBD2 - TRBJ2-1 TRBV9 TGTGCCAGCAGCCCACACGGGACTAGCGGATACAATGAGCAGTTCTTC CASSPHGTSGYNEQFF
- few TRBJ2-7 TRBV28 TGTGCCAGCAGCTACCCCCCCAGGAACGAGCAGTACTTC CASSYPPRNEQYF
TRBD2 many TRBJ2-7 TRBV4-1 TGCGCCAGCAGCCAAGATAGTTTGTTAGCGGGAGAGTTGTTTGACGAGCAGTACTTC CASSQDSLLAGELFDEQYF
- - TRBJ2-7 TRBV20-1 TGCAGTGCACCGAGCCGGGGCTCCTCCGGGGAGCAGTACTTC CSAPSRGSSGEQYF
TRBD2 - TRBJ2-4 TRBV7-2 TGTGCCAGCAGCTTCCCTAGCGGTGTGGGCCAAGCCAAAAACATTCAGTACTTC CASSFPSGVGQAKNIQYF
TRBD1 few TRBJ1-2 TRBV5-6 TGTGCCAGCAGCTCCCGACAGGGGCAGAGCTACACCTTC CASSSRQGQSYTF
TRBD2 once TRBJ2-2 TRBV6-5 TGTGCCAGCAGTATAGCGGGAGGAGGGACCGGGGAGCTGTTTTTT CASSIAGGGTGELFF
TRBD1 few TRBJ1-2 TRBV5-1 TGCGCCAGCAGCTTTTACGGACAGGATCTATATGGCTACACCTTC CASSFYGQDLYGYTF
- - TRBJ2-5 TRBV2 TGTGCCAGCAGTGAATTACAGGTCCTGGCTGAGACCCAGTACTTC CASSELQVLAETQYF
- - TRBJ1-5 TRBV29-1 TGCAGCGTTGCTAGTATCGACGAGGGTCAGCCCCAGCATTTT CSVASIDEGQPQHF
TRBD2 few TRBJ2-5 TRBV6-2/TRBV6-3 TGTGCCAGCATCCGGACTAGCGGGGGTAAAGAGACCCAGTACTTC CASIRTSGGKETQYF
TRBD1 - TRBJ1-2 TRBV27 TGTGCCAGCAGTGAAGACAGGGCCAGTTATGGCTACACCTTC CASSEDRASYGYTF
- - TRBJ1-6 TRBV7-9 TGTGCCAGCAGCGAGGGCCGGGGGGCGGATTCACCCCTCCACTTT CASSEGRGADSPLHF
- - TRBJ1-4 TRBV7-9 TGTGCCAGCAGCTCGGTAGGGGCTAATGAAAAACTGTTTTTT CASSSVGANEKLFF
- - TRBJ2-3 TRBV6-1 TGTGCCAGCAGTGAAGCCGCATTGCCCAGGGAAACAGATACGCAGTATTTT CASSEAALPRETDTQYF
TRBD2 few TRBJ2-7 TRBV20-1 TGTAGTGCCCCTCTTAGCGGGAGAACCTACGAGCAGTACTTC CSAPLSGRTYEQYF
TRBD1 - TRBJ2-7 TRBV9 TGTGCCAGCAGCGTAGGGACAGGTTTTCTGTCGGGGGAGCAGTACTTC CASSVGTGFLSGEQYF